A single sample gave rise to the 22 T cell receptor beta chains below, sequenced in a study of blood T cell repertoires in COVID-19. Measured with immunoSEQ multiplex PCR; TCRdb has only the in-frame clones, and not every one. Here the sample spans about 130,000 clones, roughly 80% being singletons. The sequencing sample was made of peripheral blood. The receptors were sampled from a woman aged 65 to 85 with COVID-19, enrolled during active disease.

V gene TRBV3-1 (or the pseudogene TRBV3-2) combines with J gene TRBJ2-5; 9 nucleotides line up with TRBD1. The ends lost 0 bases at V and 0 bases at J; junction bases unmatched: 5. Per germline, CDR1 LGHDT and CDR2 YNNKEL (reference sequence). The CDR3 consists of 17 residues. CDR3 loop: CASSQDSGTGYQETQYF. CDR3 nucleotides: TGTGCCAGCAGCCAAGATTCTGGGACAGGGTACCAAGAGACCCAGTACTTC.

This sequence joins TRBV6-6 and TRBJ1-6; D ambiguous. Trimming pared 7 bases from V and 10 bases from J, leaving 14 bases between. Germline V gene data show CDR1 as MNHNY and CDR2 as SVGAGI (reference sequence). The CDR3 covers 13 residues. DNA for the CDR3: TGTGCCAGCACCTCCGCGGGAAGCTCACCCCTCCACTTT. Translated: CASTSAGSSPLHF.

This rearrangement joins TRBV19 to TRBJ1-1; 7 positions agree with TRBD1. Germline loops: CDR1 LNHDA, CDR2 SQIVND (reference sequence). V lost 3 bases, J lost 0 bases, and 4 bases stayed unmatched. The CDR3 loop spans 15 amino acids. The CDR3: CASSMSGQLNTEAFF. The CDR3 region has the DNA TGTGCCAGTAGTATGTCGGGACAGCTGAACACTGAAGCTTTCTTT.

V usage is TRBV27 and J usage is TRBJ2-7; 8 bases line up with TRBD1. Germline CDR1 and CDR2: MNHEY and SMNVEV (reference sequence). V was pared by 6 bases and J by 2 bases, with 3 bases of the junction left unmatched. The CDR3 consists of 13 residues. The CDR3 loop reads CASRGQGAYEQYF. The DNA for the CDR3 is TGTGCCAGCAGAGGACAGGGTGCCTACGAGCAGTACTTC.

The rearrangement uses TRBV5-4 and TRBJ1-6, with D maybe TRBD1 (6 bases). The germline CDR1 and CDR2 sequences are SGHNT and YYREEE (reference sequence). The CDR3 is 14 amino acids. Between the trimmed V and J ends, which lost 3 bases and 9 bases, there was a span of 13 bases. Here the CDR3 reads CASSSQGMGSPLHF. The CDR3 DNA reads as TGTGCCAGCAGCTCACAGGGTATGGGTTCACCCCTCCACTTT.

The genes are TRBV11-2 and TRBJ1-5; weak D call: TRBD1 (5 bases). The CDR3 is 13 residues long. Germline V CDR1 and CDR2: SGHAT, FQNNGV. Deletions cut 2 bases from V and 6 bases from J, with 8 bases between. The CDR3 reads CASSLSGGQPQHF. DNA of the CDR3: TGTGCCAGCAGCTTATCCGGGGGTCAGCCCCAGCATTTT.

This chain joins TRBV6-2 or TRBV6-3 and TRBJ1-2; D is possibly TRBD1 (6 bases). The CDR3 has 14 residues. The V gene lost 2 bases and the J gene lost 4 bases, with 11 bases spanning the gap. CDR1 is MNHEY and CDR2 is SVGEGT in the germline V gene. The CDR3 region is CASSYDQQGYGYTF. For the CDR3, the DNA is TGTGCCAGCAGTTACGATCAACAGGGCTATGGCTACACCTTC.

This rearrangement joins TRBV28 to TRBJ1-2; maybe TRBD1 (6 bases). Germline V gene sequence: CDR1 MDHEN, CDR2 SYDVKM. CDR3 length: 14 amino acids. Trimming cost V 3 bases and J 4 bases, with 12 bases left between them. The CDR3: CASSFYRESYGYTF. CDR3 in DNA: TGTGCCAGCAGTTTTTACAGGGAGTCCTATGGCTACACCTTC.

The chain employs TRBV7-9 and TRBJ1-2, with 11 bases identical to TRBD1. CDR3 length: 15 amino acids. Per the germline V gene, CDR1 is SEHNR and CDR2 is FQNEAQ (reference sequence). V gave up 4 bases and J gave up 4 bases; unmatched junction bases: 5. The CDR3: CASSSGQGAVYGYTF. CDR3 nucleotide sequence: TGTGCCAGCAGCTCCGGACAGGGGGCTGTCTATGGCTACACCTTC. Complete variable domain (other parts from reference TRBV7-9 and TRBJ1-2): DTGVSQNPRHKITKRGQNVTFRCDPISEHNRLYWYRQTLGQGPEFLTYFQNEAQLEKSRLLSDRFSAERPKGSFSTLEIQRTEQGDSAMYLCASSSGQGAVYGYTFGSGTRLTVV.

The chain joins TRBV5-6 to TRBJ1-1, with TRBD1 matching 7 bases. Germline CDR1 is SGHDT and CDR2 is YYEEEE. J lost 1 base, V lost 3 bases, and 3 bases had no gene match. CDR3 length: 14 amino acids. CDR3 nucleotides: TGTGCCAGCAGCTGGCACAGGGGGAACACTGAAGCTTTCTTT. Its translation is CASSWHRGNTEAFF.

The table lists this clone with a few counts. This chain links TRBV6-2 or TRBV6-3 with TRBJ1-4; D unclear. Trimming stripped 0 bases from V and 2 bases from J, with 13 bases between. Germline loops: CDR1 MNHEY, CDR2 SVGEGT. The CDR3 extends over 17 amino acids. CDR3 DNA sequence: TGTGCCAGCAGTTACTCGTCCGGGAAGGGCACTAATGAAAAACTGTTTTTT. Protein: CASSYSSGKGTNEKLFF.

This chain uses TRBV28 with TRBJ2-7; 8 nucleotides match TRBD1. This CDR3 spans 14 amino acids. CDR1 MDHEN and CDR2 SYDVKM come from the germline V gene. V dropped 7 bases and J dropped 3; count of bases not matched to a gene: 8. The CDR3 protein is CASIPFRGLYEQYF. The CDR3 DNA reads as TGTGCCAGCATTCCTTTCAGGGGGCTCTACGAGCAGTACTTC.

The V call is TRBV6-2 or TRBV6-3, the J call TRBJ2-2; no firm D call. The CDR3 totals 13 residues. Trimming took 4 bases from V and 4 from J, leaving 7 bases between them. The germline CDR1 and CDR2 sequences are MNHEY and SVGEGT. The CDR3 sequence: CASSSVFTGELFF. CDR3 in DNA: TGTGCCAGCAGTTCGGTGTTCACCGGGGAGCTGTTTTTT.

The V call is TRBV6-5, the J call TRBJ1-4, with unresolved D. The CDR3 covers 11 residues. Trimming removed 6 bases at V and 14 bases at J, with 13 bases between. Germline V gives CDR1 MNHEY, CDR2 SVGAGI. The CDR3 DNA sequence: TGTGCCAGCAGCACTACCCAGACGCTGTTTTTT. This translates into CASSTTQTLFF.

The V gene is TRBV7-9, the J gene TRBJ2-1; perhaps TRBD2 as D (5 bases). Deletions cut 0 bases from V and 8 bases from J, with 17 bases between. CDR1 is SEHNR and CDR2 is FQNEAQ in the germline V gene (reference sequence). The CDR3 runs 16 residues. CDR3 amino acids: CASSLARPARGYEQFF. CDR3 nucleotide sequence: TGTGCCAGCAGCTTAGCCCGCCCTGCCCGGGGATATGAGCAGTTCTTC.

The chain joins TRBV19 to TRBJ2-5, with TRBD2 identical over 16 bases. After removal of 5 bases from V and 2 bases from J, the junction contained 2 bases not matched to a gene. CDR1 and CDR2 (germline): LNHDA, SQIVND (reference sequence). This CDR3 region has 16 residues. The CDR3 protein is CASSVGLAGGQETQYF. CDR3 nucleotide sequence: TGTGCCAGTAGTGTGGGACTAGCGGGGGGGCAAGAGACCCAGTACTTC.

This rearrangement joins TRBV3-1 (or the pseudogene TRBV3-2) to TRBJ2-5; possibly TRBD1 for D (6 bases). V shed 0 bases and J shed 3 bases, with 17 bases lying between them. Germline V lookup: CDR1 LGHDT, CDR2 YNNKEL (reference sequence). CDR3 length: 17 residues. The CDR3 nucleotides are TGTGCCAGCAGCCAAGATGTCTGGGGGCCCCATAAAGAGACCCAGTACTTC. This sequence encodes CASSQDVWGPHKETQYF.

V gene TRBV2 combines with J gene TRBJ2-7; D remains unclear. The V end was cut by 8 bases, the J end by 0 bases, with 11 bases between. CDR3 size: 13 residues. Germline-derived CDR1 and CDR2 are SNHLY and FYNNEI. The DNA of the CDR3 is TGTGCCAGCTCTGACACATTCTCCTACGAGCAGTACTTC. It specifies CASSDTFSYEQYF.

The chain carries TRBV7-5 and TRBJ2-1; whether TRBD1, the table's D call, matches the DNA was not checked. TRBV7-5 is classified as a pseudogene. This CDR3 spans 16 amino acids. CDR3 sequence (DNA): TGTGTCAGAACCCTATCTAGGACAGGACCCCTTAATGAGCAGTTCTTC. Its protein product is CVRTLSRTGPLNEQFF.

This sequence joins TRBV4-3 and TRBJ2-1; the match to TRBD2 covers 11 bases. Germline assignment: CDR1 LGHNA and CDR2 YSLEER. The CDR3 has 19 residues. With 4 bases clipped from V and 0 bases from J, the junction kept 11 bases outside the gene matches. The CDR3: CASSLRLAGGLSSYNEQFF. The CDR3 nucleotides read TGCGCCAGCAGCCTTCGGCTAGCGGGGGGCTTGAGCTCCTACAATGAGCAGTTCTTC.

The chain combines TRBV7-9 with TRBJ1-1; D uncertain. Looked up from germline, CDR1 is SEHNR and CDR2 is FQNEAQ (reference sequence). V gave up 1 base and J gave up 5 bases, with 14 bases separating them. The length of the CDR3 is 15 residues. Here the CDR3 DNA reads TGTGCCAGCAGCTTAGGGACTTTAGCGGGGACTGAAGCTTTCTTT. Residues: CASSLGTLAGTEAFF.

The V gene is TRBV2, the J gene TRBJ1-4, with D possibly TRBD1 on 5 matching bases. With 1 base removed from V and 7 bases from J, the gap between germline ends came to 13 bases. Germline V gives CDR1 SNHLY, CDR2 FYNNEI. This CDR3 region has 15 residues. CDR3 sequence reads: CASSEGLGGFEKLFF. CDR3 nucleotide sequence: TGTGCCAGCAGTGAAGGTTTGGGGGGGTTTGAAAAACTGTTTTTT.